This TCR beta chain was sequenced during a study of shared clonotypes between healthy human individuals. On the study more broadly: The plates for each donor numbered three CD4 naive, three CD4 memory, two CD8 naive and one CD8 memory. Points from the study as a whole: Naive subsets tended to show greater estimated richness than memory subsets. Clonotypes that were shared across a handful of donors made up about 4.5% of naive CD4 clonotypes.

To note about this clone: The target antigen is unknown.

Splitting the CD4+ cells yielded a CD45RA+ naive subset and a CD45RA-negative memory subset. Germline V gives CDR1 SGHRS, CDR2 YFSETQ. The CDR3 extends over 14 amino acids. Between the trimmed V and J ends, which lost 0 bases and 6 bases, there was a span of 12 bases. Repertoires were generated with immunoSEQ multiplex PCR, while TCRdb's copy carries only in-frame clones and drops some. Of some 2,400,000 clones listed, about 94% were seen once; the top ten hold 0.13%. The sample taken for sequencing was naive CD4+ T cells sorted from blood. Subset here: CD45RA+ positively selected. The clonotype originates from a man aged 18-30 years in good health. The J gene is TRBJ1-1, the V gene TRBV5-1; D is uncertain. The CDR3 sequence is CASSLGRAGSEAFF. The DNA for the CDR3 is TGCGCCAGCAGCTTGGGGCGGGCCGGCTCTGAAGCTTTCTTT. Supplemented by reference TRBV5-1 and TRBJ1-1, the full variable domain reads KAGVTQTPRYLIKTRGQQVTLSCSPISGHRSVSWYQQTPGQGLQFLFEYFSETQRNKGNFPGRFSGRQFSNSRSEMNVSTLELGDSALYLCASSLGRAGSEAFFGQGTRLTVV.